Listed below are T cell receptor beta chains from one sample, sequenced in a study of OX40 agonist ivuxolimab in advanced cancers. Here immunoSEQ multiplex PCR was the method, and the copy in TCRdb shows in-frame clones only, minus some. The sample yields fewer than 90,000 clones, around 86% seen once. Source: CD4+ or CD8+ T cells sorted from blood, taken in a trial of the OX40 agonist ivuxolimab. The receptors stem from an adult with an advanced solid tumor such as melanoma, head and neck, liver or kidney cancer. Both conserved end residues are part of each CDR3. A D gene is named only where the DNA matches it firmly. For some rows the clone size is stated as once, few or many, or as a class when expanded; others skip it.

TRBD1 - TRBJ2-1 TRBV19 CARPVQGGCNGEQFF TGTGCCAGGCCCGTACAGGGGGGTTGTAACGGTGAGCAGTTCTTC
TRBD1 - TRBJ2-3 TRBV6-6 CASSPGQGALDTQYF TGTGCCAGCAGTCCCGGACAGGGGGCATTAGATACGCAGTATTTT
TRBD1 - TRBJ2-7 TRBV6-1 CASSEGDRAGEQYF TGTGCCAGCAGTGAAGGGGACAGGGCGGGAGAGCAGTACTTC
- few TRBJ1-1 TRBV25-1 CASRVGTVNTEAFF TGTGCCAGCAGGGTTGGGACGGTGAACACTGAAGCTTTCTTT
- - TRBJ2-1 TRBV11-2 CASSPQNNEQFF TGTGCCAGCAGCCCCCAAAACAATGAGCAGTTCTTC
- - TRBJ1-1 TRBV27 CASSLAGQYTEAFF TGTGCCAGCAGTTTAGCCGGACAGTACACTGAAGCTTTCTTT
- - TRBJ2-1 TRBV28 CASSLPRRPRGNNEQFF TGTGCCAGCAGTCTACCCCGTCGACCCCGGGGAAACAATGAGCAGTTCTTC
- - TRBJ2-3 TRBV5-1 CASSSPGRADTQYF TGCGCCAGCAGCTCCCCCGGCAGGGCAGATACGCAGTATTTT
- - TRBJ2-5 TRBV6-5 CASSYRGPPTGETQYF TGTGCCAGCAGTTACCGAGGACCCCCCACGGGTGAGACCCAGTACTTC
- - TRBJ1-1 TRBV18 CASSLAGGNTEAFF TGTGCCAGCTCGCTCGCGGGGGGGAACACTGAAGCTTTCTTT
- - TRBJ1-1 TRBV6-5 CASSPGALEAFF TGTGCCAGCAGTCCCGGGGCATTAGAAGCTTTCTTT
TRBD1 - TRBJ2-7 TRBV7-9 CASSSPGQGTDEQYF TGTGCCAGCAGCTCACCGGGACAGGGGACCGACGAGCAGTACTTC
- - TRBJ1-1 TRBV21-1 CASSKNRLALEAFF TGTGCCAGCAGCAAAAACAGGTTGGCCCTTGAAGCTTTCTTT
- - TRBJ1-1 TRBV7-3 CASSSGARSGTEAFF TGTGCCAGCAGCTCCGGGGCGCGGTCGGGGACTGAAGCTTTCTTT
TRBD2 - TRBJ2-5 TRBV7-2 CASSLAPAGGMETQYF TGTGCCAGCAGCTTAGCGCCCGCGGGGGGGATGGAGACCCAGTACTTC
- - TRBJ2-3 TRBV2 CASSARRRTSTDTQYF TGTGCCAGCAGTGCGCGAAGACGAACTAGCACAGATACGCAGTATTTT
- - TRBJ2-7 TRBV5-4 CASSPKGSYEQYF TGTGCCAGCAGCCCAAAGGGCTCATACGAGCAGTACTTC
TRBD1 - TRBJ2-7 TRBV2 CASSGQGLSYEQYF TGTGCCAGCAGTGGACAGGGTTTATCCTACGAGCAGTACTTC